A selection of T cell receptor beta chains follows, all from one sample in a study of shared clonotypes between healthy human individuals. Repertoires were generated with immunoSEQ multiplex PCR, while TCRdb's copy carries only in-frame clones and drops some. Among around 430,000 clones listed, roughly 77% were seen once. Sequenced sample: PBMCs. Source of these receptors: a woman aged 40 to 55 in good health. Some clones in this sample may be carry-over from other donors' samples. Both conserved end residues are part of each CDR3. The order of the fields is clone size, J gene, V gene, CDR3 protein. Clone size is given for some rows only: seen once, a few or many times, or a class if the clone is expanded.

.	TRBJ1-1	TRBV11-3	CASSLGGNTEAFF
.	TRBJ2-1	TRBV4-2	CASSRLLGTRGVEQFF
once	TRBJ1-4	TRBV6-6	CASSYGQVAAGEKLFF
once	TRBJ2-1	TRBV6-5	CASSYSYNSYEQFF
.	TRBJ2-7	TRBV30	CASHGQGISYEQYF
.	.	TRBV18	CASSPRVSPTSYEQYF
.	TRBJ2-3	TRBV21-1	CASSKLPGQDTQYF
.	TRBJ2-7	TRBV7-3	CASSLVLAGGNEQYF
.	TRBJ2-5	TRBV19	CASSIKAGVETQYF
.	TRBJ2-5	TRBV11-2	CASSLGGSTQETQYF
.	TRBJ1-5	TRBV28	CASSFGSNQPQHF
.	TRBJ1-2	TRBV2	CASSEAGLGGYTF
.	TRBJ1-2	TRBV6-1	CASSENRGYGYTF
.	TRBJ1-2	TRBV11-2	CASSLDRRGVDGYTF
few	TRBJ1-1	TRBV20-1	CSASGSYGAFF
.	TRBJ2-7	TRBV27	CASSPGTSVSYEQYF
.	TRBJ1-4	TRBV5-1	CASSLGGRPNEKLFF
.	TRBJ2-3	TRBV5-1	CASSSGTGAADTQYF
.	TRBJ2-1	TRBV6-5	CASRASGNNEQFF
.	TRBJ1-1	TRBV19	CASSPDREGKTEAFF
.	TRBJ2-2	TRBV15	CATSRLADTGELFF
.	TRBJ1-4	TRBV19	CASSPGATNEKLFF
.	TRBJ2-7	TRBV19	CASSISSGRAYEQYF
once	TRBJ1-1	TRBV19	CASSGGGGLNTEAFF
few	TRBJ1-1	TRBV7-6	CASSLTGSGNTEAFF
.	TRBJ2-2	TRBV21-1	CASSKGRVAGSRNTGELFF
few	TRBJ1-1	TRBV5-1	CASSWTGGGTEAFF
few	TRBJ1-5	TRBV19	CASRPTRNQPQHF
few	TRBJ2-7	TRBV28	CASSPSGSRSYEQYF
once	TRBJ1-1	TRBV4-2	CASSTDMNTEAFF
.	TRBJ2-1	TRBV10-1	CASSTYAGGRANEQFF
.	TRBJ1-1	TRBV10-2	CASSRLLDGGTEAFF
.	TRBJ2-2	TRBV6-5	CASSFVRNTGELFF
once	TRBJ1-1	TRBV30	CAYHRGLSRRSEAFF
.	TRBJ2-3	TRBV6-5	CASSRGQRTDTQYF
.	TRBJ2-7	TRBV6-1	CASRDRQGSTYEQYF
.	TRBJ1-2	TRBV29-1	CSVEDPGEDYGYTF
.	TRBJ2-7	TRBV4-3	CASSQGGLADSYEQYF
.	TRBJ2-7	TRBV30	CAWTLGDSADERYF
.	TRBJ2-5	TRBV30	CAWSVWGRGRETQYF
once	TRBJ2-3	TRBV5-4	CASSSATSGRAVRTDTQYF
.	TRBJ1-2	TRBV19	CASSAGQGTYTF
.	TRBJ2-7	TRBV27	CASSRVTGTGGHEQYF
.	TRBJ1-1	TRBV5-1	CASSLALAGSFTEAFF
.	TRBJ2-1	TRBV4-1	CASSQDRTSGYNEQFF
once	TRBJ2-1	TRBV6-6	CATLQGNYNEQFF